This T cell receptor (beta chain) appears in the sequencing data of a study of identical twins listed by TCRdb under 2016. In the study overall: To test whether fetal clonotypes persist, the study used deep sequencing on TCR alpha and beta repertoires from monozygotic twins, unrelated adults of various ages, and cord blood. Replicate twin experiments were performed at different times using different library preparation protocols to rule out contamination.

All donors were healthy Caucasians. The twin cohort consisted of three pairs of female monozygotic twins, all aged 18 to 29 years. Peripheral blood mononuclear cells were used as the source from which RNA for TCR libraries was isolated. On this clonotype itself: The specificity of this receptor is unknown. It has no much larger one-base neighbor in the sample; base qualities were not kept.

The paper as a whole reports these results and caveats: In monozygotic twins, out-of-frame TCR alpha sharing was systematically underestimated by recombination models, although the models agreed with sharing between unrelated individuals. Because the same donors could not be followed over many years, conclusions were based on cross-sectional statistical analysis. Abundant cord blood beta clonotypes had fewer insertions, young adult naive repertoires showed a similar but weaker trend, and memory repertoires showed no such trend. The excess sharing between twins in beta out-of-frame sequences was weaker because fewer shared sequences reduced the signal-to-noise ratio. Zero-insertion analyses could be partly confounded by invariant T cells such as MAIT and iNKT, although diverse VJ usage argued against such confounding for most clonotypes. Compared with coincidental sharing between unrelated individuals, an excess of low generation-probability sequences was observed among out-of-frame TCR alpha sequences shared between twins.

The receptor library was made with 5' RACE. The listed sequencing device is Illumina HiSeq 2000. A universal primer binding site was introduced by template switching, and a unique molecular identifier was present in the final cDNA, enabling accurate counting of TCR cDNA molecules. Specific primers in the conserved constant-segment region were used to synthesize first-strand cDNA for the TCR alpha and beta chains. To control for contamination, every cDNA library was double barcoded, receiving both a SMART-Mk sample barcode and Illumina barcodes. TruSeq adapter sequences along with Illumina sample barcodes were introduced in two successive PCR steps. TCR alpha and beta cDNA libraries were sequenced on the Illumina HiSeq platform with custom primers. Processing in the source paper ran as follows. Unique molecular identifiers were extracted from raw reads with MiGEC, and CDR3 positions were determined with MiXCR. Recombination models were inferred per individual with the repgenHMM and IGoR tools using an EM algorithm. Shared clonotypes were analyzed with the tcR package in R, and sharing was normalized by the product of cloneset sizes. To study raw recombination free of thymic and clonal selection effects, out-of-frame nonproductive sequences were analyzed. Using fastp trimming at Q25 and MiXCR clonotype assembly, TCRdb reanalyzed the public sequencing data and kept in-frame beta chains. Rows matching on CDR3 protein sequence are summarized as one entry with the most common DNA and genes. It is TCRdb's table, rather than the study itself, that gives the V and J calls and clone size. Present in this sample are roughly 700,000 distinct CDR3 sequences, 8% to 9% of which were seen just once. Around 0.95% of the sample is taken by the ten largest.

Including cysteine and phenylalanine, the CDR3 has 15 amino acids. Here the CDR3 DNA is all that survives: 45 bases in frame from base 1. Germline trimming amounts to 3 bases on V and 0 bases on J, with 2 as the count of junction bases outside the gene matches. From the germline V gene, CDR1 is MNHNS and CDR2 is SASEGT. These sequences were also reported in another study, on yellow fever vaccine responses in identical twins. Reported in the second study: According to the authors, the vaccine-induced T cell response in identical twins seemed to be partly convergent and partly specific to each individual. In identical twins, the study followed T cell clones that responded to the vaccine with precision.

The sequenced sample consisted of PBMCs. Recombination connected TRBV6-1 to TRBJ2-3; 8 central nucleotides agree with TRBD1. This TCR was recovered from a woman aged 18-29 years in good health. The CDR3 reads as follows: CASSDRGRSTDTQYF. The DNA sequence is TGTGCCAGCAGTGACAGGGGGCGAAGCACAGATACGCAGTATTTT.